The rows below give T cell receptor beta chains drawn from one sample of a study of blood T cell repertoires in COVID-19. Sequencing used immunoSEQ multiplex PCR; TCRdb keeps in-frame clones, though not all of them. The sample contains tens of thousands of clones, roughly 85% of which appear only once. Sequenced sample: peripheral blood. The receptors stem from a man aged 55 to 69 with active or convalescent COVID-19. Each CDR3 is given with its conserved first and last residue. Each record gives: V gene, J gene, clone size, CDR3 length, D gene, CDR3 protein, CDR3 DNA. The D gene is left open where the match is weak. Some rows have no size entry. The others give once, few or many, or a class for an expanded clone.

V gene: TRBV18; J gene: TRBJ2-7; clone size: NA; CDR3 length: 16; D gene: TRBD1; CDR3 protein: CASSPPGTGALYEQYF; CDR3 DNA: TGTGCCAGCTCACCACCCGGGACAGGGGCCCTCTACGAGCAGTACTTC
V gene: TRBV27; J gene: TRBJ2-7; clone size: NA; CDR3 length: 14; D gene: NA; CDR3 protein: CASSLSSMRSEQYF; CDR3 DNA: TGTGCCAGCAGTTTATCGAGCATGCGGTCAGAGCAGTACTTC
V gene: TRBV12-3/TRBV12-4; J gene: TRBJ1-5; clone size: NA; CDR3 length: 13; D gene: NA; CDR3 protein: CASSLQSNQPQHF; CDR3 DNA: TGTGCCAGCAGCCTACAGTCTAATCAGCCCCAGCATTTT
V gene: TRBV24-1; J gene: TRBJ2-1; clone size: NA; CDR3 length: 11; D gene: NA; CDR3 protein: CATSGRGEQFF; CDR3 DNA: TGTGCCACCAGTGGGAGGGGTGAGCAGTTCTTC
V gene: TRBV15; J gene: TRBJ1-5; clone size: once; CDR3 length: 19; D gene: NA; CDR3 protein: CATSRDLGTTLDLNQPQHF; CDR3 DNA: TGTGCCACCAGCAGAGATCTCGGGACAACCCTCGATTTGAATCAGCCCCAGCATTTT
V gene: TRBV4-1; J gene: TRBJ1-5; clone size: NA; CDR3 length: 16; D gene: TRBD1; CDR3 protein: CASSHPNRDRGQPQHF; CDR3 DNA: TGCGCCAGCAGCCACCCCAACCGGGACAGGGGTCAGCCCCAGCATTTT
V gene: TRBV20-1; J gene: TRBJ1-4; clone size: few; CDR3 length: 16; D gene: TRBD1; CDR3 protein: CSASRATGGALGKLFF; CDR3 DNA: TGCAGTGCTAGTCGGGCTACAGGGGGCGCATTGGGAAAACTGTTTTTT
V gene: TRBV19; J gene: TRBJ1-4; clone size: NA; CDR3 length: 15; D gene: TRBD1; CDR3 protein: CASSMSGQGDEKLFF; CDR3 DNA: TGTGCCAGTAGTATGTCGGGACAGGGGGATGAAAAACTGTTTTTT
V gene: TRBV7-9; J gene: TRBJ2-7; clone size: NA; CDR3 length: 14; D gene: TRBD1; CDR3 protein: CASSPGTGLYEQYF; CDR3 DNA: TGTGCCAGCAGCCCCGGGACAGGACTCTACGAGCAGTACTTC
V gene: TRBV3-1/TRBV3-2; J gene: TRBJ1-3; clone size: NA; CDR3 length: 11; D gene: NA; CDR3 protein: CASSQGGDPLF; CDR3 DNA: TGTGCCAGCAGCCAGGGGGGGGATCCCCTTTTT
V gene: TRBV28; J gene: TRBJ2-3; clone size: NA; CDR3 length: 15; D gene: TRBD2; CDR3 protein: CASSFLRGGADTQYF; CDR3 DNA: TGTGCCAGCAGTTTTTTGCGGGGGGGCGCAGATACGCAGTATTTT
V gene: TRBV27; J gene: TRBJ1-5; clone size: NA; CDR3 length: 15; D gene: NA; CDR3 protein: CASSLSPGSNQPQHF; CDR3 DNA: TGTGCCAGCAGTTTATCCCCCGGGAGCAATCAGCCCCAGCATTTT
V gene: TRBV12-3/TRBV12-4; J gene: TRBJ1-1; clone size: NA; CDR3 length: 13; D gene: TRBD1; CDR3 protein: CASSLTRDSRAFF; CDR3 DNA: TGTGCCAGCAGCCTAACCCGGGACAGCCGAGCTTTCTTT
V gene: TRBV2; J gene: TRBJ2-5; clone size: NA; CDR3 length: 14; D gene: NA; CDR3 protein: CASSAIAEQETQYF; CDR3 DNA: TGTGCCAGCAGTGCCATAGCGGAACAAGAGACCCAGTACTTC
V gene: TRBV9; J gene: TRBJ1-6; clone size: once; CDR3 length: 20; D gene: TRBD1; CDR3 protein: CASSVLPGTPQAGGNSPLHF; CDR3 DNA: TGTGCCAGCAGCGTTCTTCCCGGGACCCCCCAAGCAGGGGGCAATTCACCCCTCCACTTT
V gene: TRBV18; J gene: TRBJ1-6; clone size: NA; CDR3 length: 15; D gene: TRBD1; CDR3 protein: CASSPRTGINSPLHF; CDR3 DNA: TGTGCCAGCTCACCACGGACAGGAATTAATTCACCCCTCCACTTT
V gene: TRBV18; J gene: TRBJ1-2; clone size: NA; CDR3 length: 15; D gene: NA; CDR3 protein: CASSPGEGANYGYTF; CDR3 DNA: TGTGCCAGCTCACCGGGCGAGGGAGCTAACTATGGCTACACCTTC
V gene: TRBV28; J gene: TRBJ1-4; clone size: NA; CDR3 length: 14; D gene: NA; CDR3 protein: CASSHGTISEKLFF; CDR3 DNA: TGTGCCAGCAGTCACGGGACAATCTCTGAAAAACTGTTTTTT
V gene: TRBV28; J gene: TRBJ1-2; clone size: NA; CDR3 length: 17; D gene: TRBD1; CDR3 protein: CASSFPGQGIVNYGYTF; CDR3 DNA: TGTGCCAGCAGTTTTCCCGGACAGGGTATAGTGAACTATGGCTACACCTTC
V gene: TRBV20-1; J gene: TRBJ2-2; clone size: NA; CDR3 length: 17; D gene: TRBD2; CDR3 protein: CSASSTSGGAVTGELFF; CDR3 DNA: TGCAGTGCTAGTAGCACTAGCGGGGGGGCAGTCACCGGGGAGCTGTTTTTT
V gene: TRBV19; J gene: TRBJ2-1; clone size: few; CDR3 length: 15; D gene: TRBD1; CDR3 protein: CASSISRGRIDEQFF; CDR3 DNA: TGTGCCAGTAGTATTAGCAGGGGGCGAATCGATGAGCAGTTCTTC
V gene: TRBV9; J gene: TRBJ1-5; clone size: NA; CDR3 length: 15; D gene: TRBD1; CDR3 protein: CASSVGTGSNQPQHF; CDR3 DNA: TGTGCCAGCAGCGTAGGGACAGGGTCTAATCAGCCCCAGCATTTT
V gene: TRBV27; J gene: TRBJ1-1; clone size: few; CDR3 length: 15; D gene: NA; CDR3 protein: CASSGLGSRNTEAFF; CDR3 DNA: TGTGCCAGCAGCGGTCTCGGGTCGAGGAACACTGAAGCTTTCTTT
V gene: TRBV7-2; J gene: TRBJ2-7; clone size: NA; CDR3 length: 15; D gene: TRBD2; CDR3 protein: CASSSGLAGGREQYF; CDR3 DNA: TGTGCCAGCAGCTCCGGGTTAGCGGGGGGGCGCGAGCAGTACTTC
V gene: TRBV3-1/TRBV3-2; J gene: TRBJ2-6; clone size: NA; CDR3 length: 17; D gene: TRBD2; CDR3 protein: CASSQQAGASGANVLTF; CDR3 DNA: TGTGCCAGCAGCCAACAGGCGGGAGCCTCGGGGGCCAACGTCCTGACTTTC
V gene: TRBV10-3; J gene: TRBJ2-5; clone size: few; CDR3 length: 15; D gene: NA; CDR3 protein: CAISESLGPRETQYF; CDR3 DNA: TGTGCCATCAGTGAGTCCCTTGGGCCAAGAGAGACCCAGTACTTC
V gene: TRBV5-1; J gene: TRBJ2-1; clone size: NA; CDR3 length: 13; D gene: NA; CDR3 protein: CASSLGDNNEQFF; CDR3 DNA: TGCGCCAGCAGCTTGGGGGACAACAATGAGCAGTTCTTC
V gene: TRBV4-1; J gene: TRBJ1-5; clone size: NA; CDR3 length: 16; D gene: TRBD1; CDR3 protein: CASSQDVRTGHQPQHF; CDR3 DNA: TGCGCCAGCAGCCAAGATGTCAGGACAGGGCATCAGCCCCAGCATTTT
V gene: TRBV7-9; J gene: TRBJ2-7; clone size: NA; CDR3 length: 18; D gene: TRBD2; CDR3 protein: CASRSPGTSGVNPYEQYF; CDR3 DNA: TGTGCCAGCAGGTCCCCCGGGACTAGCGGGGTAAATCCCTACGAGCAGTACTTC
V gene: TRBV27; J gene: TRBJ2-3; clone size: NA; CDR3 length: 17; D gene: TRBD2; CDR3 protein: CASSLLGLAGGTDTQYF; CDR3 DNA: TGTGCCAGCAGTTTATTAGGGCTAGCGGGGGGGACAGATACGCAGTATTTT
V gene: TRBV27; J gene: TRBJ2-2; clone size: NA; CDR3 length: 15; D gene: NA; CDR3 protein: CASSARGQSTGELFF; CDR3 DNA: TGTGCCAGCAGTGCTAGAGGACAGAGCACCGGGGAGCTGTTTTTT
V gene: TRBV18; J gene: TRBJ2-5; clone size: NA; CDR3 length: 16; D gene: TRBD1; CDR3 protein: CASSPATGTAGETQYF; CDR3 DNA: TGTGCCAGCTCACCAGCTACCGGGACAGCAGGAGAGACCCAGTACTTC
V gene: TRBV7-8; J gene: TRBJ1-4; clone size: NA; CDR3 length: 15; D gene: NA; CDR3 protein: CASSRRDRTNEKLFF; CDR3 DNA: TGTGCCAGCAGCAGGCGGGACCGAACGAATGAAAAACTGTTTTTT
V gene: TRBV20-1; J gene: TRBJ1-1; clone size: NA; CDR3 length: 13; D gene: NA; CDR3 protein: CSASGWRTTEAFF; CDR3 DNA: TGCAGTGCTAGTGGTTGGAGGACCACTGAAGCTTTCTTT
V gene: TRBV5-1; J gene: TRBJ2-3; clone size: NA; CDR3 length: 15; D gene: NA; CDR3 protein: CASSFSGARTDTQYF; CDR3 DNA: TGCGCCAGCAGCTTTTCAGGGGCCCGCACAGATACGCAGTATTTT
V gene: TRBV7-8; J gene: TRBJ2-3; clone size: NA; CDR3 length: 15; D gene: TRBD2; CDR3 protein: CASSIAGVGTDTQYF; CDR3 DNA: TGTGCCAGCAGTATCGCGGGGGTCGGCACAGATACGCAGTATTTT
V gene: TRBV2; J gene: TRBJ2-3; clone size: NA; CDR3 length: 14; D gene: TRBD1; CDR3 protein: CASSTGQSTDTQYF; CDR3 DNA: TGTGCCAGCAGTACGGGACAGAGCACAGATACGCAGTATTTT
V gene: TRBV5-8; J gene: TRBJ2-4; clone size: NA; CDR3 length: 14; D gene: TRBD2; CDR3 protein: CASSYGGGGNIQYF; CDR3 DNA: TGTGCCAGCAGCTACGGTGGGGGGGGAAACATTCAGTACTTC
V gene: TRBV3-1/TRBV3-2; J gene: TRBJ1-2; clone size: NA; CDR3 length: 14; D gene: TRBD1; CDR3 protein: CASSPRTGGDGYTF; CDR3 DNA: TGTGCCAGCAGCCCTCGGACAGGGGGCGATGGCTACACCTTC
V gene: TRBV11-2; J gene: TRBJ2-7; clone size: NA; CDR3 length: 14; D gene: NA; CDR3 protein: CASSSTRGSYEQYF; CDR3 DNA: TGTGCCAGCAGCTCGACCCGGGGGTCTTACGAGCAGTACTTC
V gene: TRBV4-2; J gene: TRBJ2-5; clone size: once; CDR3 length: 14; D gene: TRBD2; CDR3 protein: CASSQDWGGETQYF; CDR3 DNA: TGTGCCAGCAGCCAAGACTGGGGGGGAGAGACCCAGTACTTC
V gene: TRBV6-2/TRBV6-3; J gene: TRBJ2-7; clone size: NA; CDR3 length: 15; D gene: TRBD2; CDR3 protein: CASSYSTSGTYEQYF; CDR3 DNA: TGTGCCAGCAGTTACTCGACTAGCGGAACCTACGAGCAGTACTTC
V gene: TRBV7-2; J gene: TRBJ2-1; clone size: few; CDR3 length: 15; D gene: TRBD2; CDR3 protein: CASSPRTSGYNEQFF; CDR3 DNA: TGTGCCAGCAGCCCCCGGACTAGCGGCTACAATGAGCAGTTCTTC
V gene: TRBV27; J gene: TRBJ2-5; clone size: NA; CDR3 length: 13; D gene: NA; CDR3 protein: CASRLRGQETQYF; CDR3 DNA: TGTGCCAGCAGACTTCGGGGACAAGAGACCCAGTACTTC
V gene: TRBV29-1; J gene: TRBJ1-2; clone size: NA; CDR3 length: 16; D gene: NA; CDR3 protein: CSVEDRRVSANYGYTF; CDR3 DNA: TGCAGCGTTGAAGACCGGCGGGTCTCTGCCAACTATGGCTACACCTTC
V gene: TRBV11-2; J gene: TRBJ1-1; clone size: NA; CDR3 length: 19; D gene: NA; CDR3 protein: CASSPFYRLGHYGNTEAFF; CDR3 DNA: TGTGCCAGCAGCCCCTTCTACCGATTGGGGCATTACGGGAACACTGAAGCTTTCTTT
V gene: TRBV9; J gene: TRBJ1-2; clone size: once; CDR3 length: 15; D gene: NA; CDR3 protein: CASSVGRSVYYGYTF; CDR3 DNA: TGTGCCAGCAGCGTAGGAAGGAGTGTTTACTATGGCTACACCTTC
V gene: TRBV5-1; J gene: TRBJ2-1; clone size: NA; CDR3 length: 18; D gene: TRBD2; CDR3 protein: CASSQMLAGARSYNEQFF; CDR3 DNA: TGCGCCAGCAGCCAGATGCTAGCGGGGGCACGCTCCTACAATGAGCAGTTCTTC
V gene: TRBV25-1; J gene: TRBJ1-5; clone size: few; CDR3 length: 14; D gene: NA; CDR3 protein: CAFLVRGGNKPQHF; CDR3 DNA: TGTGCCTTTTTAGTGAGGGGAGGGAATAAGCCCCAGCATTTT
V gene: TRBV3-1/TRBV3-2; J gene: TRBJ1-2; clone size: NA; CDR3 length: 13; D gene: NA; CDR3 protein: CASSQESSNGYTF; CDR3 DNA: TGTGCCAGCAGCCAAGAGTCATCAAATGGCTACACCTTC
V gene: TRBV7-2; J gene: TRBJ1-1; clone size: once; CDR3 length: 13; D gene: NA; CDR3 protein: CASSLQGNTEAFF; CDR3 DNA: TGTGCCAGCAGCTTACAGGGGAACACTGAAGCTTTCTTT
V gene: TRBV5-4; J gene: TRBJ1-2; clone size: NA; CDR3 length: 15; D gene: TRBD1; CDR3 protein: CASSSGDRAGYGYTF; CDR3 DNA: TGTGCCAGCAGCTCGGGGGACAGGGCTGGATATGGCTACACCTTC
V gene: TRBV5-4; J gene: TRBJ1-2; clone size: NA; CDR3 length: 15; D gene: NA; CDR3 protein: CASSLFRRGYYGYTF; CDR3 DNA: TGTGCCAGCAGCCTTTTTCGAAGGGGTTACTATGGCTACACCTTC
V gene: TRBV2; J gene: TRBJ2-3; clone size: NA; CDR3 length: 14; D gene: NA; CDR3 protein: CASRADRTTDTQYF; CDR3 DNA: TGTGCCAGCAGAGCGGACAGAACCACAGATACGCAGTATTTT
V gene: TRBV5-4; J gene: TRBJ2-3; clone size: NA; CDR3 length: 15; D gene: TRBD1; CDR3 protein: CASSSGTGSTDTQYF; CDR3 DNA: TGTGCCAGCAGTAGTGGGACAGGAAGCACAGATACGCAGTATTTT
V gene: TRBV19; J gene: TRBJ1-5; clone size: NA; CDR3 length: 13; D gene: TRBD1; CDR3 protein: CASQGGGTQPQHF; CDR3 DNA: TGTGCCAGCCAGGGGGGAGGCACACAGCCCCAGCATTTT
V gene: TRBV28; J gene: TRBJ1-2; clone size: NA; CDR3 length: 14; D gene: NA; CDR3 protein: CASSLRAGLYGYTF; CDR3 DNA: TGTGCCAGCAGTTTACGGGCAGGGCTGTATGGCTACACCTTC
V gene: TRBV24-1; J gene: TRBJ1-1; clone size: NA; CDR3 length: 17; D gene: NA; CDR3 protein: CATSPLTGGFMNTEAFF; CDR3 DNA: TGTGCCACCAGTCCCTTGACAGGTGGATTCATGAACACTGAAGCTTTCTTT